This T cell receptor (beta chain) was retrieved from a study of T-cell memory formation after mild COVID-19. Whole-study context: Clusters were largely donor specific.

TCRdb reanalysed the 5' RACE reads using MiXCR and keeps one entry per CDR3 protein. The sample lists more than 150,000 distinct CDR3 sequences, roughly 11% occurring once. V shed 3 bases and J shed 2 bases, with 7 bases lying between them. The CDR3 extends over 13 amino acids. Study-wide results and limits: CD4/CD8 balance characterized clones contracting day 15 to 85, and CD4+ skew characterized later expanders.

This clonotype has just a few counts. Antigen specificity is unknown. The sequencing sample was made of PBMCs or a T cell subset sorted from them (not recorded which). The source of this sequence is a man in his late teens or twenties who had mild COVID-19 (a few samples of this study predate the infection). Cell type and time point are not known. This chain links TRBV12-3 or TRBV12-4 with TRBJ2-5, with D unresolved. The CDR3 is CASSFAEQETQYF. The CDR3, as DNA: TGTGCCAGCAGTTTCGCCGAGCAAGAGACCCAGTACTTC.